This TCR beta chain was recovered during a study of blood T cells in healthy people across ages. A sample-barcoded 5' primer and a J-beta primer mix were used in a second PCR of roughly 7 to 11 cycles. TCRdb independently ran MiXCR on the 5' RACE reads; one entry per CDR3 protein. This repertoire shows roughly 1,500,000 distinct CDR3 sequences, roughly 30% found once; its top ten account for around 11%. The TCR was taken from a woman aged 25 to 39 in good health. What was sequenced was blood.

For the CDR3, the DNA is TGTGCCAGCAGCCTAAGTCCCTCTAACTACGAGCAGTACTTC. Translation: CASSLSPSNYEQYF. This sequence joins TRBV3-1 and TRBJ2-7; no definite D call. Trimming left V 4 bases short and J 3 bases short, with 13 bases between. Germline CDR1 and CDR2: LGHDT and YNNKEL (reference sequence). The CDR3 has 14 residues.